This record concerns one TCR beta chain sequence. These data come from a study of blood T cell repertoires in COVID-19. Trimming removed 7 bases from V and 8 bases from J, with 18 bases in between. Looked up from germline, CDR1 is MNHNY and CDR2 is SVGAGI (reference sequence). CDR3 size: 14 residues. Authors' data handling: Estimation of nucleated cell counts was performed using reference gene primer amplification. Measured with immunoSEQ multiplex PCR; TCRdb has only the in-frame clones, and not every one. D and trimming come from the DNA, and the V and J calls and clone size come from that table. This sample has more than 100,000 clones; roughly 78% occur once, and the top ten carry around 15%.

Sequenced input: peripheral blood. This chain links TRBV6-6 with TRBJ2-1; maybe TRBD2 (5 bases). The TCR originated in a man aged 60 to 69 with active or convalescent COVID-19. Written as DNA, the CDR3 is TGTGCCAGCACCCGAGAGCGGTCCTTTGATGAGCAGTTCTTC. It is translated as CASTRERSFDEQFF.